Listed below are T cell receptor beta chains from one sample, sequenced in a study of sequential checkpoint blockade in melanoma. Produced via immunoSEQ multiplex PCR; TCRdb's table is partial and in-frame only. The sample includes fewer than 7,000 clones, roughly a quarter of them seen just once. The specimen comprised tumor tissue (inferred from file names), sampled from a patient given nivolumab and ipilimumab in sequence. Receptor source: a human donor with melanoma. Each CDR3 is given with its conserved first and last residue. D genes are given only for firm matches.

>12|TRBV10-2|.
CATRQILNEQFF
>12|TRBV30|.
CAWSRLYYGYTF
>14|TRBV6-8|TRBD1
CASTARQGSEKLFF
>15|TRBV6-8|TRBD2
CASSGRLAGLYEQYF
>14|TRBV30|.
CAWFSPSGANVLTF
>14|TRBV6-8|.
CASSPGILVPEQFF
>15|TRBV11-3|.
CASSLGGESGQPQHF
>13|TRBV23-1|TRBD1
CASSGDRGNGYTF
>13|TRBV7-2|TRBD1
CASSLWQGEEAFF
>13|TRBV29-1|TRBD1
CSVSGGAGQPQHF
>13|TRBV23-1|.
CASSQGGTQGYTF
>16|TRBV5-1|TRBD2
CASSLVASGNQETQYF
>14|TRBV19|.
CASSPSTKTHGYTF
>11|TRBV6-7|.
CASSSRIEQYF
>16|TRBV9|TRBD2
CASSHNLAGETDTQYF
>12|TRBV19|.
CATRELAGNAFF
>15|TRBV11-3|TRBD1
CASSLVGQGSYEQYF
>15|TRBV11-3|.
CASSPRPSSTDTQYF
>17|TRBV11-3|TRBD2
CASSLRGVLAGLETQYF
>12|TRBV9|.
CASKGSEETQYF
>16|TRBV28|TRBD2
CASSLFASGSKNIQYF
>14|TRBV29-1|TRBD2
CSVVAGGPTGELFF
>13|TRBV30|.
CAWSVGSGTEAFF
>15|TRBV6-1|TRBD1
CASSEGAGGDYGYTF
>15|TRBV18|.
CASSLASGANEKLFF
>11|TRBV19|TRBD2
CATTGRNEQFF